The 11 T cell receptor beta chains below come from one sample, sequenced in a study of tissue T cells after allogeneic stem cell transplantation. Time point of the sample: mouse harvest day 7 after allogeneic transplant. Mouse grafts combined 10^7 T-cell-depleted bone marrow cells with 10^6 splenic CD5+ T cells. The assay was immunoSEQ multiplex PCR, and TCRdb's table has in-frame clones only and misses some. The sample yields about 5,600 clones, around 50% seen once. The source material was gut tissue. Receptors originate from a female BALB/c mouse given C57BL/6 T cells with graft-versus-host disease after an allogeneic hematopoietic cell transplant.

A remark on this clone: These gene names are mouse names. With the read ending 1 residue before the CDR3 end, the germline J gene is used to fill in that end. The chain uses TRBV15 and TRBJ1-2, with TRBD1 matching 9 bases. The ends lost 2 bases at V and 5 bases at J; junction bases unmatched: 3. Germline V gives CDR1 SGHND, CDR2 FRSKSL. This CDR3 comprises 14 residues. The CDR3 DNA, read in part, is TGTGCCAGCAGTTTATGGGACAGGGATTCCGACTACACC. Translation gives CASSLWDRDSDYT. The entire CDR3 is CASSLWDRDSDYTF.

To note about this clone: Gene names denote mouse genes. Read coverage stops 1 residue before the CDR3 terminus; the germline J gene supplies the remainder. This chain uses TRBV19 with TRBJ1-1; weak D call: TRBD1 (5 bases). Per the germline V gene, CDR1 is FNHDT and CDR2 is SITEND (reference sequence). The CDR3 totals 13 residues. V gave up 7 bases and J gave up 1 base, with 11 bases separating them. The DNA read from the CDR3 is TGTGCCAGCCGAAGGGGAGAAAACACAGAAGTCTTC. Amino acid sequence: CASRRGENTEVF. The full CDR3 protein reads CASRRGENTEVFF.

This clone came up once. Gene labels here are mouse ones. The read halts 1 residue ahead of the CDR3 end, with the missing end drawn from the germline J gene. The chain links TRBV13-3 to TRBJ2-2; TRBD2 matches at 9 bases. J gave up 0 bases and V 9 bases, and 3 bases lay outside the gene matches. The CDR3 has 14 residues. Germline V gives CDR1 NNHDY, CDR2 SYVADS. The CDR3 bases that were read are TGTGCCAACAGACTGGGGGCAAACACCGGGCAGCTCTAC. This codes for CANRLGANTGQLY. The CDR3 as a whole reads CANRLGANTGQLYF.

About this clone: The gene names here belong to mouse. The read stops 1 residue short of the end of the CDR3; the missing end is completed from the germline J gene. This rearrangement joins TRBV26 to TRBJ2-1, with 10 positions matching TRBD1. Trimming cost V 4 bases and J 7 bases; bases outside gene matches: 4. In germline, CDR1 is KGHPV, CDR2 FQNQEV (reference sequence). The length of the CDR3 is 14 residues. The chain's CDR3 is CASSPTGGGAEQFF. Partial CDR3 DNA: TGTGCCAGCAGTCCGACAGGGGGCGGGGCTGAGCAGTTC.

This clone ranks as medium-sized. Gene labels here are mouse ones. The read halts 1 residue ahead of the CDR3 end, with the missing end drawn from the germline J gene. The sample contains more than one DNA sequence encoding this CDR3. The chain is built from TRBV3 and TRBJ2-7; D unresolved. Germline V gene sequence: CDR1 SNHLY, CDR2 FYNGKV (reference sequence). This CDR3 contains 12 residues. V lost 5 bases to trimming and J lost 0 bases, with 5 bases between them. The CDR3 loop reads CASSPSSYEQYF. CDR3 DNA, as far as it was read: TGTGCCAGCAGCCCGAGCTCCTATGAACAGTAC.

This clone was counted between two and nine times. Gene names follow the mouse nomenclature. The CDR3 goes on 1 residue after the read ends, and that part is filled in from the germline J gene. The V call is TRBV12-2, the J call TRBJ2-7, with TRBD1 identical over 7 bases. The CDR3 consists of 14 residues. V trimming: 0 bases; J trimming: 7 bases; junction bases outside the gene matches: 8. CDR1 is SGHLS, CDR2 HYDKME, per germline. This chain's CDR3 is CASSLEGRGWEQYF. Partial CDR3 DNA: TGTGCCAGCTCTCTCGAAGGCAGGGGGTGGGAACAGTAC.

This clone was counted between two and nine times. The listed genes are named as in mouse. The sequence runs out 1 residue before the end of the CDR3; the remainder is reconstructed from the germline J gene. The chain couples TRBV3 to TRBJ2-2; TRBD2 matches at 10 bases. The trim removed 4 bases at V and 5 bases at J, leaving 7 bases unmatched. This CDR3 has 16 residues. Germline V CDR1 and CDR2: SNHLY, FYNGKV (reference sequence). The CDR3 is CASSSRLGGGTGQLYF. Partial CDR3 DNA: TGTGCCAGCAGCTCCCGACTGGGGGGAGGGACCGGGCAGCTCTAC.

This clone has a handful of counts. The gene names given are mouse names. With the read ending 1 residue before the CDR3 end, the germline J gene is used to fill in that end. The chain carries TRBV26 and TRBJ1-4, with D hard to call. The CDR3 is 13 amino acids. The germline V gene encodes CDR1 KGHPV and CDR2 FQNQEV (reference sequence). V gave up 2 bases and J gave up 3 bases, with 4 bases separating them. CDR3 in amino acids: CASSLGPNERLFF. The part of the CDR3 DNA that was read is TGTGCCAGCAGTCTGGGCCCCAACGAAAGATTATTT.

Comments on this clone: Mouse names are used for the genes. The CDR3 extends 1 residue past the end of the read, so its final part is completed from the germline J gene. The genes are TRBV2 and TRBJ2-4; D is ambiguous. Germline V gene sequence: CDR1 LGHNA, CDR2 YSYQKL. The CDR3 totals 13 residues. V dropped 0 bases and J dropped 4 bases, with 5 bases sitting between them. CDR3 loop: CASSQEWENTLYF. The DNA read from the CDR3 is TGTGCCAGCAGCCAAGAATGGGAAAACACCTTGTAC.

Note on this clone: Here the gene names and germline are mouse. The sequenced fragment ends 1 residue before the CDR3 boundary, so the rest is inferred from the germline J gene. The chain couples TRBV26 to TRBJ1-2; 9 bases agree with TRBD1. CDR3 length: 14 residues. CDR1 is KGHPV, CDR2 FQNQEV, per germline (reference sequence). J was trimmed by 4 bases and V by 4 bases; bases with no gene match: 4. This CDR3 reads CASSRDRAGSDYTF. The sequenced CDR3 bases are TGTGCCAGCAGTCGGGACAGGGCGGGCTCCGACTACACC.

A word on this clone: Mouse names are used for the genes. Read sequence stops 1 residue before the CDR3 end, and the germline J gene provides the missing end. The chain links TRBV16 to TRBJ2-5; D is possibly TRBD2 (5 bases). Germline assignment: CDR1 SGHSA and CDR2 FRNQAP. V was trimmed by 5 bases and J by 1 base, leaving 7 bases between them. The CDR3 has 13 residues. CDR3 loop: CASSLGDQDTQYF. CDR3 bases read: TGTGCAAGCAGCCTTGGGGACCAAGACACCCAGTAC.